This T cell receptor beta chain comes out of a study of T cell repertoires in cytomegalovirus infection. TCRdb re-called the reads through MiXCR, storing one row per CDR3 protein. The data show 900,000 to 950,000 distinct CDR3 sequences, around a third seen once. Comments on this clonotype: The target antigen is unknown.

Sequences were derived from cultured CD8+ T cells from PBMCs, sampled from culture after CMV antigen stimulation. The receptor's source is a human donor in good health (CMV status not recorded). Some clones in this sample may be carry-over from other donors' samples.

This chain's CDR3 is CASSPSLGTEAFF. CDR3 coding DNA: TGTGCCAGCAGCCCTTCCCTAGGCACTGAAGCTTTCTTT. The chain employs TRBV12-3 or TRBV12-4 and TRBJ1-1, with D hard to call. The CDR3 extends over 13 amino acids. V was trimmed by 6 bases and J by 4 bases, leaving 12 bases between them.